This TCR beta chain was identified in a study of cytomegalovirus exposure and HLA in healthy donors. The study's findings and limits: Reports showed the classifier diagnosing cytomegalovirus status with high specificity and sensitivity.

Of note for this clone: Antigen unknown.

This CDR3 has 17 residues. Trimming removed 4 bases at V and 2 bases at J, with 21 bases between. Germline CDR1 reads SGHTA; CDR2 reads FQGNSA. Repertoires were generated with immunoSEQ multiplex PCR, while TCRdb's copy carries only in-frame clones and drops some. This sample carries around 200,000 clones, around 81% of them seen once, and the ten largest clones take about 2.8%. This receptor was obtained from a woman under 30 in good health and CMV-seropositive. Sequencing used PBMCs. The chain uses TRBV7-2 and TRBJ2-7; D may be TRBD2 (6 bases). The CDR3 bases are TGTGCCAGCAGCTCGAGAGGCTTAGGTGCGGGGACCTACGAGCAGTACTTC. It yields the protein CASSSRGLGAGTYEQYF.